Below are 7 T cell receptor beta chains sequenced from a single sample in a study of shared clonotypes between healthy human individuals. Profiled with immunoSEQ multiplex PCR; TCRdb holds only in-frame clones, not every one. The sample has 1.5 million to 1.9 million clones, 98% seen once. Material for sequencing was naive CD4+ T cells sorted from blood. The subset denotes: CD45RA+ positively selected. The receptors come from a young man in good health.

The CDR3 loop is CASSGRVDTEAFF. The CDR3 nucleotides are TGTGCCAGCAGTGGCCGCGTCGACACTGAAGCTTTCTTT. The rearrangement links TRBV2 to TRBJ1-1; D remains unclear. Trimming removed 4 bases from V and 3 bases from J, with 9 bases in between. The CDR3 is 13 amino acids. From germline, CDR1 is SNHLY and CDR2 FYNNEI.

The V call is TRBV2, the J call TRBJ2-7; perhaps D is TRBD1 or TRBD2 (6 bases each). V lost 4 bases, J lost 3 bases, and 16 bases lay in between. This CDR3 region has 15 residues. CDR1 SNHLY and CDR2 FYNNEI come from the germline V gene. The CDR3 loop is CASSVDKGGYYEQYF. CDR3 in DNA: TGTGCCAGCAGTGTCGACAAGGGGGGCTACTACGAGCAGTACTTC. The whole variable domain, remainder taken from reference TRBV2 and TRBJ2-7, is EPEVTQTPSHQVTQMGQEVILRCVPISNHLYFYWYRQILGQKVEFLVSFYNNEISEKSEIFDDQFSVERPDGSNFTLKIRSTKLEDSAMYFCASSVDKGGYYEQYFGPGTRLTVT.

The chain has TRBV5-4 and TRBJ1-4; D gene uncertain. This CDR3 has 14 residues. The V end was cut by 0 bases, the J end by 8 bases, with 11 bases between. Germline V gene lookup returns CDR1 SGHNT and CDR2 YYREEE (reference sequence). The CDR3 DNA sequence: TGTGCCAGCAGCTTGGTTGGGATAGAAGAAAAACTGTTTTTT. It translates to CASSLVGIEEKLFF.

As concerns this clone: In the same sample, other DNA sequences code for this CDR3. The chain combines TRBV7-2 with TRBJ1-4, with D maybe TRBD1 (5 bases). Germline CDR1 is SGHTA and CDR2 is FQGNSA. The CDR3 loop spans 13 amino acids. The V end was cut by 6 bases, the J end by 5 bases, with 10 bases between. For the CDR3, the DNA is TGTGCCAGCAGTGGGGGACCGAATGAAAAACTGTTTTTT. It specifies CASSGGPNEKLFF.

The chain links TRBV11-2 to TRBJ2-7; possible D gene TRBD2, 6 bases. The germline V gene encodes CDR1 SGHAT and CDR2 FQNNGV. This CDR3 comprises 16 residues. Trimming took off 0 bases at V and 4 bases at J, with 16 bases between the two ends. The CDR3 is CASSLDRRVGRYEQYF. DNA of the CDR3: TGTGCCAGCAGCTTAGATCGAAGGGTGGGGAGGTACGAGCAGTACTTC.

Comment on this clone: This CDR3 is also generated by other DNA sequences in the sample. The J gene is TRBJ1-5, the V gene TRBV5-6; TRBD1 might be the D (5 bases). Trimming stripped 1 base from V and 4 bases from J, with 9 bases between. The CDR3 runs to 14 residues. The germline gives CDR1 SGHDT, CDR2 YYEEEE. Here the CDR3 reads CASSLSGGNQPQHF. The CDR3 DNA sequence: TGTGCCAGCAGCTTGTCGGGGGGAAATCAGCCCCAGCATTTT. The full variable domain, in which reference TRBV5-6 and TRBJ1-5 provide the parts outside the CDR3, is DAGVTQSPTHLIKTRGQQVTLRCSPKSGHDTVSWYQQALGQGPQFIFQYYEEEERQRGNFPDRFSGHQFPNYSSELNVNALLLGDSALYLCASSLSGGNQPQHFGDGTRLSIL.

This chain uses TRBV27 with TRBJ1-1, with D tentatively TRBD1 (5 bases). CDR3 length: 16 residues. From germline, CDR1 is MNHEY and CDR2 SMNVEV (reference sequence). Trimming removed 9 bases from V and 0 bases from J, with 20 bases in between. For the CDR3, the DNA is TGTGCCAGTCAGGAGGGGCCGTTCGACATGAACACTGAAGCTTTCTTT. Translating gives CASQEGPFDMNTEAFF.